The next 20 T cell receptor beta chains were all read from a single sample in a study of cytomegalovirus exposure and HLA in healthy donors. Amplification used 60 Vbeta primers and 13 Jbeta primers. Here immunoSEQ multiplex PCR was the method, and the copy in TCRdb shows in-frame clones only, minus some. The repertoire consists of under 250,000 clones, with under 85% occurring once and the leading ten covering 10% to 13%. The specimen was PBMCs. The receptors shown here come from a woman aged 45-65 years in good health and CMV-seropositive.

This clone was recorded once. This chain links TRBV2 with TRBJ1-6; D is uncertain. The CDR3 loop spans 13 amino acids. Germline values: CDR1 SNHLY, CDR2 FYNNEI. Between the trimmed V and J ends, which lost 3 bases and 8 bases, there was a span of 8 bases. In nucleotides, the CDR3 is TGTGCCAGCAGTGACAGGCCAGATTCACCCCTCCACTTT. This translates into CASSDRPDSPLHF.

The rearrangement joins TRBV28 to TRBJ2-5, with D possibly matching TRBD2 (5 bases). The CDR3 is made up of 16 amino acids. CDR1 and CDR2 from the germline V gene are MDHEN and SYDVKM. V shed 2 bases and J shed 0 bases, with 13 bases lying between them. CDR3 amino acids: CASSLGAARYQETQYF. In DNA form, the CDR3 reads TGTGCCAGCAGTTTAGGAGCGGCTAGGTACCAAGAGACCCAGTACTTC. Complete variable domain (other parts from reference TRBV28 and TRBJ2-5): DVKVTQSSRYLVKRTGEKVFLECVQDMDHENMFWYRQDPGLGLRLIYFSYDVKMKEKGDIPEGYSVSREKKERFSLILESASTNQTSMYLCASSLGAARYQETQYFGPGTRLLVL.

V gene TRBV30 combines with J gene TRBJ1-2; D is ambiguous. The CDR3 totals 15 residues. V lost 1 base and J lost 4, with 16 bases in between. Germline V gene sequence: CDR1 GTSNPN, CDR2 SVGIG (reference sequence). This CDR3 is CAWSASPPRAYGYTF. CDR3 coding DNA: TGTGCCTGGAGTGCATCCCCGCCGCGCGCCTATGGCTACACCTTC.

The V and J genes are TRBV6-5 and TRBJ2-3; possibly TRBD1 for D (6 bases). The CDR3 length is 16 residues. Germline assignment: CDR1 MNHEY and CDR2 SVGAGI. Trimming pared 0 bases from V and 2 bases from J, leaving 12 bases between. For the CDR3, the DNA is TGTGCCAGCAGTTACTCCGGGACATCTTACACAGATACGCAGTATTTT. Translated: CASSYSGTSYTDTQYF.

This clone has only one observation. J is TRBJ2-1 and V is TRBV7-6, with 10 bases matching TRBD2. Per germline, CDR1 SGHVS and CDR2 FNYEAQ. The V and J ends lost 2 bases and 3 bases, in that order; junction bases with no gene match: 13. This CDR3 spans 19 amino acids. The DNA of the CDR3 is TGTGCCAGCAGCTTACTCATAGCGGGGGGACCCCAATACTACAATGAGCAGTTCTTC. Encoded protein: CASSLLIAGGPQYYNEQFF. The full variable domain, with the rest looked up from reference TRBV7-6 and TRBJ2-1, is GAGVSQSPRYKVTKRGQDVALRCDPISGHVSLYWYRQALGQGPEFLTYFNYEAQQDKSGLPNDRFSAERPEGSISTLTIQRTEQRDSAMYRCASSLLIAGGPQYYNEQFFGPGTRLTVL.

The rearrangement links TRBV5-1 to TRBJ2-5; the match to TRBD1 covers 7 bases. The CDR3 covers 15 residues. The J segment lost 7 bases and the V segment lost 2 bases, leaving 11 bases of the junction unmatched. Germline CDR1 SGHRS, CDR2 YFSETQ. In nucleotides, the CDR3 is TGCGCCAGCAGCTTAACAGGGGCGATTGAGGGGACCCAGTACTTC. Its translation: CASSLTGAIEGTQYF. Combining the CDR3 with reference TRBV5-1 and TRBJ2-5 gives the whole variable domain KAGVTQTPRYLIKTRGQQVTLSCSPISGHRSVSWYQQTPGQGLQFLFEYFSETQRNKGNFPGRFSGRQFSNSRSEMNVSTLELGDSALYLCASSLTGAIEGTQYFGPGTRLLVL.

Comment on this clone: One junction end does not reproduce the germline sequence, and a read error may be involved. Other DNA sequences in the sample encode the same CDR3. The chain has TRBV5-4 and TRBJ1-2; TRBD1 is a possible D gene (5 bases). Per germline, CDR1 SGHNT and CDR2 YYREEE (reference sequence). CDR3 length: 14 amino acids. As DNA, the CDR3 is TGCGCCAGCAGCTTCCAGGGAACTAACTATGGCTACACCTTC. Its protein is CASSFQGTNYGYTF.

The chain has TRBV5-4 and TRBJ2-3; 10 positions agree with TRBD2. V lost 3 bases to trimming and J lost 6 bases; unmatched junction nucleotides: 13. The CDR3 contains 17 residues. Germline CDR1 and CDR2: SGHNT and YYREEE (reference sequence). The CDR3 nucleotides are TGTGCCAGCAGCTCGGCTCCAGGAGCGGGGGGGCCGGATACGCAGTATTTT. Encoded protein: CASSSAPGAGGPDTQYF.

The chain has TRBV6-6 and TRBJ2-3; a weak D match, TRBD2 (5 bases). Trimming took 4 bases from V and 6 from J, leaving 17 bases between them. This CDR3 has 15 residues. The germline gives CDR1 MNHNY, CDR2 SVGAGI (reference sequence). The CDR3 DNA is TGTGCCAGCAGTTCCGGGATCTCTTATAGGGATACGCAGTATTTT. It encodes CASSSGISYRDTQYF.

The rearrangement joins TRBV27 to TRBJ1-2, with TRBD1 matching over 7 bases. Germline-derived CDR1 and CDR2 are MNHEY and SMNVEV (reference sequence). The J segment lost 0 bases and the V segment lost 1 base, leaving 11 bases of the junction unmatched. The CDR3 length is 18 residues. The CDR3 DNA sequence: TGTGCCAGCAGTTTATGGGGGGCCAGGGGGTCAACTAACTATGGCTACACCTTC. Amino acid sequence: CASSLWGARGSTNYGYTF.

As regards this clone: The junction departs from germline at one end; a sequencing error may be responsible. Other DNA sequences from this sample encode an identical CDR3 as well. The CDR3 spells CASTREGYTEAFF. The CDR3 DNA follows: TGTGCCAGCACACGGGAGGGCTACACTGAGGCTTTCTTT. The V gene is TRBV18, the J gene TRBJ1-1; D is uncertain. The CDR3 spans 13 residues. In germline, CDR1 is KGHSH, CDR2 LQKENI.

This chain uses TRBV28 with TRBJ1-2, with 8 bases identical to TRBD1. The germline V gene has CDR1 MDHEN and CDR2 SYDVKM. The CDR3 contains 17 residues. The junction had 20 bases not matched to a gene; V was cut back by 6 bases and J by 8 bases. CDR3 coding DNA: TGTGCCAGCAGCCGTCCAGGGGCCTACAGGGGGGCGGAAGGCTACACCTTC. It specifies CASSRPGAYRGAEGYTF.

This chain links TRBV6-1 with TRBJ1-4; the match to TRBD1 covers 7 bases. The junction had 9 bases not matched to a gene; V was cut back by 9 bases and J by 8 bases. Germline assignment: CDR1 MNHNS and CDR2 SASEGT. This CDR3 contains 13 residues. CDR3 region: CASWNRGREKLFF. For the CDR3, the DNA is TGTGCCAGTTGGAACAGGGGTAGAGAAAAACTGTTTTTT.

The CDR3 bases are TGTGCCAGCACTCTAGACAGTGCAACTAATGAAAAACTGTTTTTT. It translates to CASTLDSATNEKLFF. The V gene is TRBV2, the J gene TRBJ1-4; D is perhaps TRBD1 (5 bases). Germline CDR1 reads SNHLY; CDR2 reads FYNNEI. The ends were cut back, 7 bases at V and 0 bases at J, with 12 bases in the middle. The CDR3 has 15 amino acids.

The V call is TRBV18, the J call TRBJ2-7; TRBD2 aligns across 10 bases. This CDR3 comprises 17 residues. The germline V gene has CDR1 KGHSH and CDR2 LQKENI. V lost 0 bases to trimming and J lost 5 bases; unmatched junction nucleotides: 10. The CDR3 here is CASSPPRAGGPNHEQYF. The CDR3 nucleotides read TGTGCCAGCTCACCACCGAGAGCGGGGGGGCCTAACCACGAGCAGTACTTC.

The V gene is TRBV7-2, the J gene TRBJ2-3; possibly TRBD2 for D (6 bases). The CDR3 runs to 16 residues. Trimming removed 3 bases from V and 0 bases from J, with 13 bases in between. Germline assignment: CDR1 SGHTA and CDR2 FQGNSA. CDR3 loop: CASSFGLHKSTDTQYF. In DNA, the CDR3 is TGTGCCAGCAGCTTCGGACTACACAAGAGCACAGATACGCAGTATTTT.

The V call is TRBV5-4, the J call TRBJ2-3; D is perhaps TRBD1 (5 bases). CDR3 length: 14 residues. V shed 4 bases and J shed 2 bases, with 11 bases lying between them. Per the germline V gene, CDR1 is SGHNT and CDR2 is YYREEE (reference sequence). The CDR3 region is CASSGAFITDTQYF. The CDR3 DNA reads TGTGCCAGCAGCGGGGCGTTTATCACAGATACGCAGTATTTT.

This sequence joins TRBV19 and TRBJ1-1; D is ambiguous. Trimming removed 4 bases at V and 3 bases at J, with 18 bases between. This CDR3 is built from 16 residues. Germline CDR1 reads LNHDA; CDR2 reads SQIVND (reference sequence). CDR3 amino acids: CASSTQAAGLDTEAFF. CDR3 nucleotides: TGTGCCAGTAGTACTCAGGCCGCGGGTTTGGACACTGAAGCTTTCTTT.

This clone came up once. V gene TRBV5-5 combines with J gene TRBJ2-1, with TRBD2 as a possible D gene (6 bases). Trimming removed 0 bases from V and 9 bases from J, with 13 bases in between. This CDR3 has 14 amino acids. CDR1 and CDR2 from the germline V gene are SGHKS and YYEKEE (reference sequence). DNA for the CDR3: TGTGCCAGCAGCTTGGTGTTAGTGGGGGGTGAGCAGTTCTTC. Protein sequence: CASSLVLVGGEQFF.

This clone came up once. This rearrangement joins TRBV5-5 to TRBJ1-4, with 9 positions matching TRBD1. V dropped 4 bases and J dropped 7; count of bases not matched to a gene: 14. Germline V lookup: CDR1 SGHKS, CDR2 YYEKEE (reference sequence). CDR3 length: 17 amino acids. The CDR3 loop reads CASSLRDRVLFSEKLFF. In DNA form, the CDR3 reads TGTGCCAGCAGCCTCCGGGACAGGGTCCTTTTTAGTGAAAAACTGTTTTTT.